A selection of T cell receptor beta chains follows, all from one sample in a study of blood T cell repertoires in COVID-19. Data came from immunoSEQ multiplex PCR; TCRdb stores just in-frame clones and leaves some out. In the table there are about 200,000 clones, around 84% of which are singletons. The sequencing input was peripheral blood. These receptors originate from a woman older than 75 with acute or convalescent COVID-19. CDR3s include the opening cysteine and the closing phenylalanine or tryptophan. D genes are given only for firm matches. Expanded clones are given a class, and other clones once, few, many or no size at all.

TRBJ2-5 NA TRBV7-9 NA TGTGCCAGCAGCTTAGTAAAAGAGACCCAGTACTTC CASSLVKETQYF
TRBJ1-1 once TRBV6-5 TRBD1 TGTGCCCTATTGGGACAGCAGTGGACTGAAGCTTTCTTT CALLGQQWTEAFF
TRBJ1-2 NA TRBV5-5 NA TGTGCCAGCAGCTTGCAGGGGAACTATGGCTACACCTTC CASSLQGNYGYTF
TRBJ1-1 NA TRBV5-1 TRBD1 TGCGCCAGCAGCTTCCACCAGGGGGTAACTGAAGCTTTCTTT CASSFHQGVTEAFF
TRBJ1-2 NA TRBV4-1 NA TGCGCCAGCAGCCAAACAGGGACTAACTATGGCTACACCTTC CASSQTGTNYGYTF
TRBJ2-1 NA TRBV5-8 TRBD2 TGTGCCAGCAGCCTCGGACTAGCAGCCTACAATGAGCAGTTCTTC CASSLGLAAYNEQFF
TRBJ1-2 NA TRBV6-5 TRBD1 TGTGCCAGCAGCGGGACAGGGGGCTTCTCTGGCTACACCTTC CASSGTGGFSGYTF
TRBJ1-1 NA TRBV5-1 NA TGCGCCAGCAGCTTGGCGGTCCGCCATATGAACACTGAAGCTTTCTTT CASSLAVRHMNTEAFF
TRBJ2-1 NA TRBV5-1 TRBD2 TGCGCCAGCAGCTTTAGCGGGGGCACCTACAATGAGCAGTTCTTC CASSFSGGTYNEQFF
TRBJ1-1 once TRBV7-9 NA TGTGCCAGCAGCTTTGGCGGGATGAACACTGAAGCTTTCTTT CASSFGGMNTEAFF
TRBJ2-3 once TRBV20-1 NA TGCAGTGCTGCTAGAAATACGCAGTATTTT CSAARNTQYF
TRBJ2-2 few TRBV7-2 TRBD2 TGTGCCAGCAGCTTCAAGCGGGAGAGTTACACCGGGGAGCTGTTTTTT CASSFKRESYTGELFF
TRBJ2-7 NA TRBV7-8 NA TGTGCCAGCAGCTTCCTAGTCTCCTACGAGCAGTACTTC CASSFLVSYEQYF
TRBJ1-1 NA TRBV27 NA TGTGCCAGCAGCCGACCGGGAGGCACTGAAGCTTTCTTT CASSRPGGTEAFF
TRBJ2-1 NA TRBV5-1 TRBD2 TGCGCCAGAGGACTAGCGGGACGTCTATCCTACAATGAGCAGTTCTTC CARGLAGRLSYNEQFF
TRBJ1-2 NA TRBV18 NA TGTGCCAGCTCACCGCAGGATAGGAACTATGGCTACACCTTC CASSPQDRNYGYTF
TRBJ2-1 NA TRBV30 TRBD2 TGTGCCTGGAGTAAGGGACTAGCGGGAGTAAATGAGCAGTTCTTC CAWSKGLAGVNEQFF
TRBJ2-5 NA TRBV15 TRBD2 TGTGCCACCAGCAGAGATCTAGCGGAAGAGACCCAGTACTTC CATSRDLAEETQYF
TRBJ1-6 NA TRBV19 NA TGTGCCAGTAGGGACAGAAATAATTCACCCCTCCACTTT CASRDRNNSPLHF
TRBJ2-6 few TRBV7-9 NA TGTGCCAGCAGCTCTAACTACAGGGTCAACGTCCTGACTTTC CASSSNYRVNVLTF
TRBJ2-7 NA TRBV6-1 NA TGTGCCAGCACCCTGACGGGAACCTCTGGGGAGCAGTACTTC CASTLTGTSGEQYF
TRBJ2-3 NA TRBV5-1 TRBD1 TGCGCCAGCAGCTCCCAATTAGGCGGGACAGGCCCCATGAATACGCAGTATTTT CASSSQLGGTGPMNTQYF
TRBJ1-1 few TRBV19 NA TGTGCCAGTAGTGGCACAGCGAACACTGAAGCTTTCTTT CASSGTANTEAFF
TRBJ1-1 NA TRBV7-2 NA TGTGCCAGCAGCTTCTCGGGGGGCAACACTGAAGCTTTCTTT CASSFSGGNTEAFF
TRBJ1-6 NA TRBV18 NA TGTGCCAGCTCCCTTGACAGTAATTCACCCCTCCACTTT CASSLDSNSPLHF
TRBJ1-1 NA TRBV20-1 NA TGCAGTGCTAGAGACAGGGCGGGGGCTTTCTTT CSARDRAGAFF
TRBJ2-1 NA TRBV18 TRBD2 TGTGCCAGCTCACCAAGCCTAGCGGGAGGGTACAATGAGCAGTTCTTC CASSPSLAGGYNEQFF
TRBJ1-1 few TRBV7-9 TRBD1 TGTGCCAGCAGCCAGGAAGACAGGGGGGCTTTCTTT CASSQEDRGAFF
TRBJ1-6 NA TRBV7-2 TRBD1 TGTGCCAGCAGCTATGGACAGGGCGATTCACCCCTCCACTTT CASSYGQGDSPLHF
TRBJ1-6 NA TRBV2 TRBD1 TGTGCCAGCAGGGGGACAGGGGCCTCACCCCTCCACTTT CASRGTGASPLHF
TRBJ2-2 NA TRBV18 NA TGTGCCAGCTCTCGGGTCTCCTCAGGGGTAACCGGGGAGCTGTTTTTT CASSRVSSGVTGELFF
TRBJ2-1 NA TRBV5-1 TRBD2 TGCGCCAGCACCCTGGGACTAGCGGACTACAATGAGCAGTTCTTC CASTLGLADYNEQFF
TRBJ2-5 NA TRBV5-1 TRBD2 TGCGCCAGCAGCTTAGCTAGCGGGAGTGCCCAAGAGACCCAGTACTTC CASSLASGSAQETQYF
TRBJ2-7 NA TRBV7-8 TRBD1 TGTGCCAGCTCGGAGGGGGGGGACAGGGAGAAGCAGTACTTC CASSEGGDREKQYF
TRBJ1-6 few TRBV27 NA TGTGCCAGCAGTTTTCAGGGGAGTGGGATGTCCTATAATTCACCCCTCCACTTT CASSFQGSGMSYNSPLHF
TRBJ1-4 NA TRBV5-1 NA TGCGCCAGCAGCTTAGTGCCCGACGGGGAAAAACTGTTTTTT CASSLVPDGEKLFF
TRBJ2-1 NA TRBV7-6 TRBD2 TGTGCCAGCAGCTTAGGGACTAGCGGGAGCTCCTACAATGAGCAGTTCTTC CASSLGTSGSSYNEQFF
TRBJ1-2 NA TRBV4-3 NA TGCGCCAGCAGCCAAGCTGCGGACAGACTTAGCTATGGCTACACCTTC CASSQAADRLSYGYTF
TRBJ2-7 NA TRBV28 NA TGTGCCAGCAGTCCTGGCCCGCCCGAGCAGTACTTC CASSPGPPEQYF
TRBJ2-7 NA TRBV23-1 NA TGCGCCCCAAACTACGAGCAGTACTTC CAPNYEQYF
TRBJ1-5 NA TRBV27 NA TGTGCCAGCAGGGGCGAATTGTGGAATCAGCCCCAGCATTTT CASRGELWNQPQHF
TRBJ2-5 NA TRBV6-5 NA TGTGCCAGCAAGGATAGCAGGGGAGAGACCCAGTACTTC CASKDSRGETQYF
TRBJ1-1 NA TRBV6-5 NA TGTGCCAGCAGTTACGCGGGATCCGAAGCTTTCTTT CASSYAGSEAFF
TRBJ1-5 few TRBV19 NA TGTGCCAGTAGTATAGATCCCCCCCCGGGAGAGGATCACACCCAGCATTTT CASSIDPPPGEDHTQHF
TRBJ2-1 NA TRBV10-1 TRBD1 TGCGCCAGCAGTGAGTCGGACGATGACAGGGTCTCCCCTGAGCAGTTCTTC CASSESDDDRVSPEQFF
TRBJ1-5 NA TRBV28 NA TGTGCCAGCGGAGGCAGGGGACGGCGCCAGCCCCAGCATTTT CASGGRGRRQPQHF
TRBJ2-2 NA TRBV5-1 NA TGCGCCAGCAGTAACTTCGCGAACACCGGGGAGCTGTTTTTT CASSNFANTGELFF
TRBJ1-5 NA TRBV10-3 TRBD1 TGTGCCATCAGTGAGGACAGGGCTCGGCAGCCCCAGCATTTT CAISEDRARQPQHF
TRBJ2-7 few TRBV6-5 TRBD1 TGTGCCAGCAGCAGACAGGGGGGTTCCTACGAGCAGTACTTC CASSRQGGSYEQYF
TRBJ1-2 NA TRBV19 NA TGTGCCAGTAGTATAGTAAACACTAACTATGGCTACACCTTC CASSIVNTNYGYTF
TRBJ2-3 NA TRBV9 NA TGTGCCAGCAGCGCGTTCAGTGCAGGCTCGAACACAGATACGCAGTATTTT CASSAFSAGSNTDTQYF
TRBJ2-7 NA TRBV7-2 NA TGTGCCAGCAGCTCCGTCGGACAGAAAGCCTACGAGCAGTACTTC CASSSVGQKAYEQYF
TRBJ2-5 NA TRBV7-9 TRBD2 TGTGCCAGCAGCCGCCTCTTGGTAGCGGGAGGTATTGGAGAGACCCAGTACTTC CASSRLLVAGGIGETQYF